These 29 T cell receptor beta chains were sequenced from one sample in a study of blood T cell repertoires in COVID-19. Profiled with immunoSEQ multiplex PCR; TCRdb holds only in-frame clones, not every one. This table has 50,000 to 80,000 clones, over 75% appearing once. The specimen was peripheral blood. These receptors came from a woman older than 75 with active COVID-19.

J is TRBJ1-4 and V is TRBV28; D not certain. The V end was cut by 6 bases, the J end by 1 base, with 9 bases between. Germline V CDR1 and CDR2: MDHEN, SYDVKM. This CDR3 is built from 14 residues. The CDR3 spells CASSRVGTNEKLFF. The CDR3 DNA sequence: TGTGCCAGCAGCCGGGTGGGAACTAATGAAAAACTGTTTTTT. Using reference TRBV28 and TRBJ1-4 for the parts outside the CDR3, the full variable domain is DVKVTQSSRYLVKRTGEKVFLECVQDMDHENMFWYRQDPGLGLRLIYFSYDVKMKEKGDIPEGYSVSREKKERFSLILESASTNQTSMYLCASSRVGTNEKLFFGSGTQLSVL.

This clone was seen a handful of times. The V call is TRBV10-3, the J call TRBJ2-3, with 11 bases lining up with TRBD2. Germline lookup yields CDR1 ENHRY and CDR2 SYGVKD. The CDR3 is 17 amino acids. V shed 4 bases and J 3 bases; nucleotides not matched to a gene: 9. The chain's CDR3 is CAISGTSGFRETDTQYF. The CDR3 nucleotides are TGTGCCATCAGTGGGACTAGCGGGTTCCGGGAGACAGATACGCAGTATTTT.

This chain's CDR3 is CASSPGQGSYEQYF. The DNA of the CDR3 is TGTGCCAGCAGCCCGGGACAGGGCTCCTACGAGCAGTACTTC. This chain joins TRBV6-5 and TRBJ2-7, with 9 bases lining up with TRBD1. This CDR3 has 14 amino acids. In germline, CDR1 is MNHEY, CDR2 SVGAGI. V lost 6 bases to trimming and J lost 0 bases; unmatched junction nucleotides: 3.

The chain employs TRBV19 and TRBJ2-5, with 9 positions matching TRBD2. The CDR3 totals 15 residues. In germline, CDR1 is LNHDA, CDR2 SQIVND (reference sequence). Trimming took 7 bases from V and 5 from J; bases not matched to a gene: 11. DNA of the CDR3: TGTGCCAGTAAGGACAGCAGCGGGGGGTTGGAGACCCAGTACTTC. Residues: CASKDSSGGLETQYF. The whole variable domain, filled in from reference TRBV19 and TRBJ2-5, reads DGGITQSPKYLFRKEGQNVTLSCEQNLNHDAMYWYRQDPGQGLRLIYYSQIVNDFQKGDIAEGYSVSREKKESFPLTVTSAQKNPTAFYLCASKDSSGGLETQYFGPGTRLLVL.

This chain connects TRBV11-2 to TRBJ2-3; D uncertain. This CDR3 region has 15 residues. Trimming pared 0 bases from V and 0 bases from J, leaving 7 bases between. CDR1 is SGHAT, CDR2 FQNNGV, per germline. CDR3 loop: CASSLDKTSTDTQYF. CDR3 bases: TGTGCCAGCAGCTTAGATAAAACTAGCACAGATACGCAGTATTTT.

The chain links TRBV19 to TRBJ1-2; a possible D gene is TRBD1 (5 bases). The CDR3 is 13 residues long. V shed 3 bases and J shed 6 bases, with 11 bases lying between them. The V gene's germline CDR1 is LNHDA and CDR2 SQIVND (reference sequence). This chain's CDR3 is CASSIGQGNGYTF. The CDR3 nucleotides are TGTGCCAGTAGTATCGGGCAGGGCAATGGCTACACCTTC.

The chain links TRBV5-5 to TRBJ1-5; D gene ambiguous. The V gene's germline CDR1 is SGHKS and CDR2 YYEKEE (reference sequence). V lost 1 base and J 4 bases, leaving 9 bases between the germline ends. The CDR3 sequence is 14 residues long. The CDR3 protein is CASSLTDLNQPQHF. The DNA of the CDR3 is TGTGCCAGCAGCTTGACAGATTTAAATCAGCCCCAGCATTTT.

In DNA, the CDR3 is TGTGCCAGCAGCAGACCAACAGGGAACCATGAGCAGTTCTTC. Translation gives CASSRPTGNHEQFF. The chain uses TRBV11-2 and TRBJ2-1, with D possibly matching TRBD1 (6 bases). Germline V CDR1 and CDR2: SGHAT, FQNNGV. V lost 5 bases, J lost 8 bases, and 16 bases lay in between. The CDR3 contains 14 residues.

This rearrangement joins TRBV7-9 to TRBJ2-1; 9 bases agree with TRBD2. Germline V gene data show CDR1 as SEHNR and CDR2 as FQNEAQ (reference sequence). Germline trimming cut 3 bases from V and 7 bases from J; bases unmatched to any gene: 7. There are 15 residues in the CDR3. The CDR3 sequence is CASSFPSGASNEQFF. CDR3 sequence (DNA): TGTGCCAGCAGCTTTCCTAGCGGGGCTAGTAATGAGCAGTTCTTC.

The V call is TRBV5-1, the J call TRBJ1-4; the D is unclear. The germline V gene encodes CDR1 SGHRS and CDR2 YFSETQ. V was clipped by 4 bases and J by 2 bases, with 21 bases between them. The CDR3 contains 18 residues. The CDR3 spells CASSGGMEATATNEKLFF. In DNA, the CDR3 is TGCGCCAGCAGCGGCGGTATGGAAGCCACTGCGACTAATGAAAAACTGTTTTTT.

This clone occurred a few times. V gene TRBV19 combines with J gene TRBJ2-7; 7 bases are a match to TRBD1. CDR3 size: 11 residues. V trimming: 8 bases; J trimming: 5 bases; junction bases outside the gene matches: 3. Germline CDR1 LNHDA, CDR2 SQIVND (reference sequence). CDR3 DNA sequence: TGTGCCAGTCCCGGGACAGACGAGCAGTACGTC. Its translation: CASPGTDEQYV.

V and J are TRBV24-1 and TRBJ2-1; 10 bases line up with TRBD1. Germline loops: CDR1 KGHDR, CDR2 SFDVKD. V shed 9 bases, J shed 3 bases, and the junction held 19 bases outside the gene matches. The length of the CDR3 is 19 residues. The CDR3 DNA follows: TGTGCCACCGCTTCGACAGGGGGCGTTGGGATAGGGGTCTACAATGAGCAGTTCTTC. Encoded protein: CATASTGGVGIGVYNEQFF.

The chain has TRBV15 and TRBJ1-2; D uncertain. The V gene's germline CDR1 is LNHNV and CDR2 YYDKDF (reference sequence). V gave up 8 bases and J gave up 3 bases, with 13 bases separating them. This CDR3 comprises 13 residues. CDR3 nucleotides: TGTGCCACCGCTTCGAAGAGGGACTATGGCTACACCTTC. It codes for CATASKRDYGYTF.

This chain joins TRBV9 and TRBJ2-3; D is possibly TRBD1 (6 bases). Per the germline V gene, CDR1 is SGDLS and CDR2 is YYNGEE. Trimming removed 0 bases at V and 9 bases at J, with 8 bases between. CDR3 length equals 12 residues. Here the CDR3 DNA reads TGTGCCAGCAGCGTAGAGGGGGACACGCAGTATTTT. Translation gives CASSVEGDTQYF.

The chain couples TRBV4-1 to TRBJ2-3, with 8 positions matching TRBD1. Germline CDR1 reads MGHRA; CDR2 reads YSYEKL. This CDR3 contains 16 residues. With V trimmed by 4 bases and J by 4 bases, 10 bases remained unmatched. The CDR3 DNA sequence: TGCGCCAGCAGCCTACTGCAGGGGGCGTCGGCAGATACGCAGTATTTT. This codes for CASSLLQGASADTQYF.

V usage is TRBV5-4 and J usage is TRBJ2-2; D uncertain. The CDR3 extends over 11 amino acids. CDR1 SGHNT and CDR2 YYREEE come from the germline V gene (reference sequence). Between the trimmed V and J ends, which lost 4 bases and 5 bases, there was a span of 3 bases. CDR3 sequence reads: CASSITGELFF. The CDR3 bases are TGTGCCAGCAGCATAACCGGGGAGCTGTTTTTT.

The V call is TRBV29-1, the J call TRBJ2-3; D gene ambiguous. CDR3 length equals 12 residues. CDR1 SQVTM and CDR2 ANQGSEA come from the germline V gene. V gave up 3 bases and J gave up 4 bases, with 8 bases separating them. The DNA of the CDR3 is TGCAGCGTTGAGGAGCCCGCAGATACGCAGTATTTT. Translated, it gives CSVEEPADTQYF.

The CDR3 region has the DNA TGTGCCAGCAGCCCTAGCTCTGGGGCCAACGTCCTGACTTTC. Residues: CASSPSSGANVLTF. This chain uses TRBV11-3 with TRBJ2-6; D is ambiguous. This CDR3 contains 14 residues. Germline-derived CDR1 and CDR2 are SGHNT and YENEEA. V was clipped by 5 bases and J by 0 bases, with 5 bases between them.

Written as DNA, the CDR3 is TGTGCCAGTAGTATAGATAGGTGGGACACCAATGAGCAGTTCTTC. Translated, it gives CASSIDRWDTNEQFF. The chain uses TRBV19 and TRBJ2-1, with D perhaps TRBD1 (6 bases). Germline V gene data show CDR1 as LNHDA and CDR2 as SQIVND (reference sequence). There are 15 residues in the CDR3. Trimming removed 0 bases at V and 6 bases at J, with 12 bases between.

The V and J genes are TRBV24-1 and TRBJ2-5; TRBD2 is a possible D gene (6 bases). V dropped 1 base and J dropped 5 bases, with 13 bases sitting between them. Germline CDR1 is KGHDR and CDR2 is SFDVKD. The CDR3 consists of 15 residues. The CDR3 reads CATSDFSGAMETQYF. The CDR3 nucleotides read TGTGCCACCAGTGATTTTTCGGGAGCAATGGAGACCCAGTACTTC.

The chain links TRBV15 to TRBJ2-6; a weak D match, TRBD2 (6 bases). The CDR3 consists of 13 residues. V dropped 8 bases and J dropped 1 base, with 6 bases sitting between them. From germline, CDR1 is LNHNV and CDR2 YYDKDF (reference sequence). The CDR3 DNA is TGTGCCACCGGGGGGTCTGGGGCCAACGTCCTGACTTTC. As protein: CATGGSGANVLTF.

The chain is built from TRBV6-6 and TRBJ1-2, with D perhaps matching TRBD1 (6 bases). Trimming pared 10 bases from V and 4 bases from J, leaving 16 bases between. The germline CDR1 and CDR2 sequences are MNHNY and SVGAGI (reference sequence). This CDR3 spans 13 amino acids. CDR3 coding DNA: TGTGCCAACAAACGAGGGGGGGCCTATGGCTACACCTTC. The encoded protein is CANKRGGAYGYTF.

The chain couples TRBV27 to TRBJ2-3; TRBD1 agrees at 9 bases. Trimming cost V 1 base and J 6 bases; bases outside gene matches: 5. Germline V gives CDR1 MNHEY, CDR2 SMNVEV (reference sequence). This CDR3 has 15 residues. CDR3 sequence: CASSLYRGLVDTQYF. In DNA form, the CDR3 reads TGTGCCAGCAGTTTATACAGGGGGCTAGTGGATACGCAGTATTTT.

The CDR3 region has the DNA TGTGCCAGTAGCGGGGACACAGATACGCAGTATTTT. Translating gives CASSGDTDTQYF. V usage is TRBV19 and J usage is TRBJ2-3, with D possibly TRBD2 on 5 matching bases. The CDR3 covers 12 residues. CDR1 is LNHDA, CDR2 SQIVND, per germline (reference sequence). The ends were cut back, 6 bases at V and 2 bases at J, with 6 bases in the middle. The full variable domain, rest sourced from reference TRBV19 and TRBJ2-3, is DGGITQSPKYLFRKEGQNVTLSCEQNLNHDAMYWYRQDPGQGLRLIYYSQIVNDFQKGDIAEGYSVSREKKESFPLTVTSAQKNPTAFYLCASSGDTDTQYFGPGTRLTVL.

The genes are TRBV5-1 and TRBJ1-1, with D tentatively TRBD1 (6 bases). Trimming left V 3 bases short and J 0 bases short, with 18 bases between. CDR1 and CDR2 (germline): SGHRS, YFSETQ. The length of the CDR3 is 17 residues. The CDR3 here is CASSSKEGGRMNTEAFF. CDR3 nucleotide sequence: TGCGCCAGCAGCTCCAAAGAGGGGGGGCGAATGAACACTGAAGCTTTCTTT.

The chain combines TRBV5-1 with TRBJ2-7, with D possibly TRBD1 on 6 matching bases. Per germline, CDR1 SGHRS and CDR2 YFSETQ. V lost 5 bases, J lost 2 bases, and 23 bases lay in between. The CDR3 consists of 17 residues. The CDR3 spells CASSCRAERGIPYEQYV. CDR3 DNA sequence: TGCGCCAGCAGTTGTCGGGCGGAGAGGGGGATCCCCTACGAGCAGTACGTC.

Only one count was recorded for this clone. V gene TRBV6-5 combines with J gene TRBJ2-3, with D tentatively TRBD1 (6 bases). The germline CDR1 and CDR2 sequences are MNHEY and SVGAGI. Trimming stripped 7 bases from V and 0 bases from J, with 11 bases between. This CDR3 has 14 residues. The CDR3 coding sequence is TGTGCCAGCACTCGACAGGTTAGCACAGATACGCAGTATTTT. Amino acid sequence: CASTRQVSTDTQYF.

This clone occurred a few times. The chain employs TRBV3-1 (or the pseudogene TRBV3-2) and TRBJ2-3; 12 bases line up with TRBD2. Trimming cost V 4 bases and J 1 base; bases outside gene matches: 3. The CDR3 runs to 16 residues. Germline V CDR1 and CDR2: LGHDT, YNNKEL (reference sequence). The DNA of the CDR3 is TGTGCCAGCAGCCGGGGACTAGCGGGCCGCACAGATACGCAGTATTTT. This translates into CASSRGLAGRTDTQYF.

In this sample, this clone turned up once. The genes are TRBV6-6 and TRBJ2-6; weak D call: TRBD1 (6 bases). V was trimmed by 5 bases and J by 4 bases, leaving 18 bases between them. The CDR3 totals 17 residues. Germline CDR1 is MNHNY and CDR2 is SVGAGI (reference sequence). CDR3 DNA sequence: TGTGCCAGCAGTCCTAAGTGGGGGCTGGGAGGGGCCAACGTCCTGACTTTC. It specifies CASSPKWGLGGANVLTF.